The 24 T cell receptor beta chains presented below share a single source sample, sequenced in a study of CD8 T cell repertoires and HIV-1 epitope variants. The assay was immunoSEQ multiplex PCR, and TCRdb's table has in-frame clones only and misses some. In the table there are roughly 5,200 clones, roughly two thirds of which are singletons. No antigen has been identified for these receptors. Sequencing was done on a sample of cultured CD8+ T cells derived from PBMCs. These receptors originate from a male donor with HIV.

The genes are TRBV19 and TRBJ2-7; the match to TRBD1 covers 10 bases. The germline V gene encodes CDR1 LNHDA and CDR2 SQIVND (reference sequence). CDR3 length: 14 residues. The J segment lost 5 bases and the V segment lost 5 bases, leaving 6 bases of the junction unmatched. The CDR3 reads CASSWGQGRNEQYF. The DNA of the CDR3 is TGTGCCAGTAGTTGGGGACAGGGGAGGAACGAGCAGTACTTC.

The chain has TRBV5-4 and TRBJ2-7, with 9 bases identical to TRBD2. Unmatched junction bases numbered 5, after V lost 4 bases and J lost 3 bases. The CDR3 contains 14 residues. Looked up from germline, CDR1 is SGHNT and CDR2 is YYREEE (reference sequence). CDR3 in DNA: TGTGCCAGCAGCATTAGCGGGGGTGTCTACGAGCAGTACTTC. This codes for CASSISGGVYEQYF.

The rearrangement links TRBV13 to TRBJ1-1; no firm D call. The CDR3 totals 14 residues. Per germline, CDR1 PRHDT and CDR2 FYEKMQ (reference sequence). V lost 5 bases to trimming and J lost 4 bases, with 14 bases between them. The CDR3 DNA reads TGTGCCAGCAGCCCCAAGAGGGCTTCCACTGAAGCTTTCTTT. Translation: CASSPKRASTEAFF.

J is TRBJ1-4 and V is TRBV7-8; tentatively, D is TRBD1 (5 bases). This CDR3 comprises 16 residues. The V end lost 4 bases, the J end lost 2 bases, and 14 bases lay between the germline ends. Germline lookup yields CDR1 SGHVS and CDR2 FQNEAQ. The CDR3 protein is CASSYLGAATNEKLFF. The CDR3 DNA reads as TGTGCCAGCAGCTACCTCGGGGCGGCGACTAATGAAAAACTGTTTTTT.

By proportion, this clone is medium-sized. This chain links TRBV28 with TRBJ2-3; weak D call: TRBD2 (6 bases). Trimming stripped 6 bases from V and 2 bases from J, with 15 bases between. The CDR3 extends over 15 amino acids. The germline V gene has CDR1 MDHEN and CDR2 SYDVKM. CDR3: CASRRGTYYTDTQYF. Written as DNA, the CDR3 is TGTGCCAGCAGACGCGGGACTTACTACACAGATACGCAGTATTTT.

This clone occurred once. The rearrangement joins TRBV6-6 to TRBJ2-7; 7 bases fit TRBD2. CDR1 MNHNY and CDR2 SVGAGI come from the germline V gene (reference sequence). The CDR3 is made up of 14 amino acids. Trimming cost V 0 bases and J 3 bases; bases outside gene matches: 2. CDR3 amino acids: CASSYSGEGYEQYF. CDR3 bases: TGTGCCAGCAGTTACTCAGGGGAGGGCTACGAGCAGTACTTC.

The rearrangement joins TRBV6-1 to TRBJ2-2; 14 nucleotides agree with TRBD2. This CDR3 contains 18 residues. The V gene end was trimmed by 3 bases and the J gene end by 1 base; junction bases not matched to a gene: 4. CDR1 and CDR2 (germline): MNHNS, SASEGT. The CDR3 DNA is TGTGCCAGCAGTGACCGGACTAGCGGGGGGTTGAACACCGGGGAGCTGTTTTTT. It is translated as CASSDRTSGGLNTGELFF.

The chain uses TRBV5-8 and TRBJ2-7; D gene unclear. Germline assignment: CDR1 SGHTS and CDR2 YDEGEE. The CDR3 length is 14 residues. Trimming cost V 0 bases and J 3 bases, with 10 bases left between them. The CDR3 protein is CASSLAGRNYEQYF. The CDR3 region has the DNA TGTGCCAGCAGCTTGGCCGGCAGAAACTACGAGCAGTACTTC.

The gene calls are TRBV7-2 and TRBJ2-7; a weak D match, TRBD2 (6 bases). V gave up 2 bases and J gave up 6 bases, with 8 bases separating them. CDR3 length: 12 residues. Germline-derived CDR1 and CDR2 are SGHTA and FQGNSA. This CDR3 reads CASSLRAGEQYF. The CDR3, as DNA: TGTGCCAGCAGCTTACGAGCGGGCGAGCAGTACTTC.

The table lists this clone with a few counts. The chain has TRBV19 and TRBJ1-5; perhaps TRBD1 as D (5 bases). The CDR3 length is 14 residues. Trimming left V 8 bases short and J 4 bases short, with 15 bases between. CDR1 and CDR2 from the germline V gene are LNHDA and SQIVND (reference sequence). This CDR3 is CASDLTGANQPQHF. The DNA of the CDR3 is TGTGCCAGTGACCTTACAGGAGCTAATCAGCCCCAGCATTTT.

The chain combines TRBV7-9 with TRBJ2-7; TRBD1 matches at 8 bases. CDR3 length: 15 residues. Germline V gives CDR1 SEHNR, CDR2 FQNEAQ (reference sequence). V lost 4 bases to trimming and J lost 0 bases; unmatched junction nucleotides: 5. The CDR3 DNA is TGTGCCAGCAGCTCTCCGGACAGGGACTCCTACGAGCAGTACTTC. It specifies CASSSPDRDSYEQYF. The full variable domain, with the rest looked up from reference TRBV7-9 and TRBJ2-7, is DTGVSQNPRHKITKRGQNVTFRCDPISEHNRLYWYRQTLGQGPEFLTYFQNEAQLEKSRLLSDRFSAERPKGSFSTLEIQRTEQGDSAMYLCASSSPDRDSYEQYFGPGTRLTVT.

By proportion, this clone is large. The junction departs from germline at one end; a sequencing error may be responsible. The CDR3 region has the DNA TGTGCCAGCAGTGTATCCTCCGGGACGGTGTCCTACGAGCAGTACTTC. Residues: CASSVSSGTVSYEQYF. The chain carries TRBV27 and TRBJ2-7; possibly TRBD1 or TRBD2 for D (5 bases each). Germline V gene data show CDR1 as MNHEY and CDR2 as SMNVEV (reference sequence). The CDR3 has 16 residues.

CDR3 residues: CASSQYMNTEAFF. CDR3 bases: TGTGCCAGCAGCCAATACATGAACACTGAAGCTTTCTTT. The chain has TRBV4-2 and TRBJ1-1; no clear D. The CDR3 has 13 amino acids. CDR1 is LGHNA, CDR2 YNFKEQ, per germline. With 2 bases removed from V and 0 bases from J, the gap between germline ends came to 4 bases.

This clone was observed a handful of times. The chain uses TRBV10-3 and TRBJ2-1; D remains ambiguous. Trimming took 2 bases from V and 4 from J, leaving 6 bases between them. The CDR3 runs to 13 residues. Germline assignment: CDR1 ENHRY and CDR2 SYGVKD. CDR3 sequence (DNA): TGTGCCATCAGTGAGCGCTTATACAATGAGCAGTTCTTC. This codes for CAISERLYNEQFF.

The chain links TRBV19 to TRBJ2-1; TRBD1 aligns across 10 bases. Germline V gene lookup returns CDR1 LNHDA and CDR2 SQIVND (reference sequence). V gave up 4 bases and J gave up 9 bases; unmatched junction bases: 3. The CDR3 length is 13 residues. CDR3 residues: CASSTDRGGEQFF. The CDR3 DNA follows: TGTGCCAGTAGTACGGACAGGGGGGGTGAGCAGTTCTTC.

J is TRBJ2-5 and V is TRBV29-1, with TRBD2 identical over 12 bases. J was trimmed by 4 bases and V by 1 base; bases with no gene match: 4. Germline lookup yields CDR1 SQVTM and CDR2 ANQGSEA. The CDR3 loop spans 15 amino acids. CDR3 protein: CSVEGLAGVPETQYF. As DNA, the CDR3 is TGCAGCGTTGAAGGACTAGCGGGAGTCCCAGAGACCCAGTACTTC.

This chain links TRBV1 with TRBJ2-7; the table's D call, TRBD2, has no DNA check behind it. TRBV1 is shown as a pseudogene. The CDR3 runs to 18 residues. DNA of the CDR3: TGCACCAGCAGCCAAGGGACTAGCGGGGGGGGTAGCTCCTACGAGCAGTACTTC. Its translation is CTSSQGTSGGGSSYEQYF.

The chain combines TRBV18 with TRBJ1-4; no clear D. Germline V gene sequence: CDR1 KGHSH, CDR2 LQKENI. Trimming left V 3 bases short and J 7 bases short, with 12 bases between. The CDR3 consists of 14 residues. CDR3 bases: TGTGCCAGCTCACCGGGGTCACAACCTGAAAAACTGTTTTTT. It yields the protein CASSPGSQPEKLFF.

V gene TRBV6-1 combines with J gene TRBJ1-1; 9 positions agree with TRBD1. This CDR3 is 15 amino acids long. The J segment lost 1 base and the V segment lost 3 bases, leaving 3 bases of the junction unmatched. Germline V gene lookup returns CDR1 MNHNS and CDR2 SASEGT. The CDR3 region is CASSDNRGPNTEAFF. In DNA, the CDR3 is TGTGCCAGCAGTGATAACAGGGGGCCGAACACTGAAGCTTTCTTT.

The CDR3 reads CASSFGPGTTSYEQYF. The CDR3 nucleotides read TGTGCCAGCAGCTTCGGTCCCGGGACTACCTCCTACGAGCAGTACTTC. This chain uses TRBV7-9 with TRBJ2-7, with 7 bases aligning to TRBD2. The junction had 8 bases not matched to a gene; V was cut back by 3 bases and J by 0 bases. The germline CDR1 and CDR2 sequences are SEHNR and FQNEAQ (reference sequence). This CDR3 comprises 16 residues.

This chain connects TRBV4-3 to TRBJ2-6, with TRBD1 identical over 8 bases. With 2 bases clipped from V and 1 base from J, the junction kept 4 bases outside the gene matches. Germline loops: CDR1 LGHNA, CDR2 YSLEER. CDR3 length equals 17 residues. DNA for the CDR3: TGCGCCAGCAGCCAAAGACAGGGGAGGTCTGGGGCCAACGTCCTGACTTTC. This sequence encodes CASSQRQGRSGANVLTF.

The V and J genes are TRBV5-1 and TRBJ2-5; D remains ambiguous. Looked up from germline, CDR1 is SGHRS and CDR2 is YFSETQ. The germline V and J ends were trimmed by 0 bases and 1 base, with 7 bases remaining between them. The CDR3 contains 14 residues. The CDR3 DNA sequence: TGCGCCAGCAGCTTGGGACGCCTCCAAGAGACCCAGTACTTC. The encoded protein is CASSLGRLQETQYF.

The chain uses TRBV28 and TRBJ1-2, with D hard to call. Trimming shortened V by 3 bases and J by 1 base, and 9 bases separated the two germline ends. The CDR3 totals 14 residues. CDR1 is MDHEN, CDR2 SYDVKM, per germline. CDR3 residues: CASSLVGDNYGYTF. The CDR3 coding sequence is TGTGCCAGCAGTTTGGTCGGGGATAACTATGGCTACACCTTC.

This chain links TRBV5-6 with TRBJ2-7, with D tentatively TRBD1 (5 bases). The V end was cut by 0 bases, the J end by 1 base, with 14 bases between. The CDR3 spans 16 residues. The V gene's germline CDR1 is SGHDT and CDR2 YYEEEE. The CDR3 spells CASSLGRWGPSYEQYF. The CDR3 DNA follows: TGTGCCAGCAGCTTGGGTCGGTGGGGCCCTTCCTACGAGCAGTACTTC.